The rows below give T cell receptor beta chains drawn from one sample of a study of T cell responses to AZD1222 COVID-19 vaccine. The table came from immunoSEQ multiplex PCR; TCRdb's copy has only in-frame clones and leaves some out. The sample includes more than 95,000 clones, about nine tenths seen only once; the top ten take roughly 4.5%. The source material was peripheral blood, sampled on day 0 of AZD1222 vaccination. The receptors shown here come from an adult in good health. Each CDR3 is given with its conserved first and last residue. The D gene is left open where the match is weak. Some rows mark clone size as missing; the rest say once, few, many or name a class of expanded clone.

CDR3aa | CDR3nt | v_gene | d_gene | abundance | j_gene
CASSARDRSNYGYTF | TGTGCCAGCAGTGCGCGGGACAGGAGTAACTATGGCTACACCTTC | TRBV27 | TRBD1 | - | TRBJ1-2
CASRSYTGELFF | TGTGCCAGCAGATCATACACCGGGGAGCTGTTTTTT | TRBV9 | - | - | TRBJ2-2
CASSFMSGDQPQHF | TGTGCCAGCAGTTTTATGTCAGGGGATCAGCCCCAGCATTTT | TRBV27 | - | few | TRBJ1-5
CASSLSRGTLAKNIQYF | TGTGCCAGCAGTTTATCCAGGGGGACCCTAGCCAAAAACATTCAGTACTTC | TRBV27 | TRBD1 | - | TRBJ2-4
CASSLSFRDRDSYEQYF | TGTGCCAGCAGTTTATCCTTCCGGGACAGGGATTCCTACGAGCAGTACTTC | TRBV27 | TRBD1 | few | TRBJ2-7
CASSFGQGGEQYF | TGTGCCAGCAGCTTTGGGCAGGGCGGCGAGCAGTACTTC | TRBV7-9 | - | - | TRBJ2-7
CATSDSLGQGSLTQYF | TGTGCCACCAGTGATTCCTTGGGACAGGGATCGTTGACCCAGTACTTC | TRBV24-1 | TRBD1 | once | TRBJ2-5
CASSPAGAREKLFF | TGCGCCAGCAGCCCGGCGGGGGCTCGTGAAAAACTGTTTTTT | TRBV5-1 | - | - | TRBJ1-4
CASTLRGNTEAFF | TGTGCCAGCACCCTACGGGGGAACACTGAAGCTTTCTTT | TRBV28 | - | - | TRBJ1-1
CASSKPGQSNLNTEAFF | TGTGCCAGCAGCAAACCGGGACAGTCTAACTTGAACACTGAAGCTTTCTTT | TRBV21-1 | - | few | TRBJ1-1
CASRASGADTQYF | TGTGCCAGCAGGGCTAGCGGGGCAGATACGCAGTATTTT | TRBV12-3/TRBV12-4 | TRBD2 | - | TRBJ2-3
CATMRGYNTEAFF | TGTGCCACCATGAGGGGCTACAACACTGAAGCTTTCTTT | TRBV24-1 | - | - | TRBJ1-1
CATSDFGETAGNTIYF | TGTGCCACCAGTGATTTTGGGGAGACCGCTGGAAACACCATATATTTT | TRBV24-1 | - | - | TRBJ1-3
CAIRGGEGVQYF | TGTGCCATCAGAGGGGGGGAAGGTGTGCAGTATTTT | TRBV10-3 | - | - | TRBJ2-3
CASSLIQNQPQHF | TGTGCCAGCAGTTTAATACAGAATCAGCCCCAGCATTTT | TRBV12-3/TRBV12-4 | - | - | TRBJ1-5
CASSQDPTGRTNEKLFF | TGTGCCAGCAGCCAAGATCCGACAGGGAGAACTAATGAAAAACTGTTTTTT | TRBV3-1/TRBV3-2 | TRBD1 | - | TRBJ1-4
CASSHKPAAPGVGNTEAFF | TGTGCCAGCAGCCACAAGCCTGCTGCTCCAGGTGTCGGGAACACTGAAGCTTTCTTT | TRBV3-1/TRBV3-2 | - | - | TRBJ1-1
CATSTGRGGKETQYF | TGTGCCACCAGCACCGGCCGGGGGGGTAAAGAGACCCAGTACTTC | TRBV24-1 | TRBD2 | - | TRBJ2-5
CASSPWSFSGKSTDTQYF | TGTGCCAGCAGCCCCTGGTCCTTTAGCGGGAAGAGCACAGATACGCAGTATTTT | TRBV3-1/TRBV3-2 | TRBD2 | few | TRBJ2-3
CASSYSTTGYEQYF | TGTGCCAGCAGTTACTCGACCACAGGTTACGAGCAGTACTTC | TRBV6-6 | - | - | TRBJ2-7
CASRERGGQTGELFF | TGTGCCAGCAGGGAGCGGGGGGGCCAAACCGGGGAGCTGTTTTTT | TRBV7-9 | TRBD2 | - | TRBJ2-2
CASSRRGPNTGELFF | TGTGCCAGTAGTCGGAGGGGGCCGAACACCGGGGAGCTGTTTTTT | TRBV19 | - | - | TRBJ2-2
CASSLGPAGGPGEQYF | TGTGCCAGCAGCTTGGGGCCAGCGGGAGGGCCGGGCGAGCAGTACTTC | TRBV5-4 | TRBD2 | - | TRBJ2-7
CASSLERGQGADYGYTF | TGTGCCAGCAGCTTAGAAAGGGGACAGGGGGCCGACTATGGCTACACCTTC | TRBV7-2 | TRBD1 | - | TRBJ1-2
CASSVGLPGEQYF | TGTGCCAGCAGCGTAGGTCTACCGGGAGAGCAGTACTTC | TRBV9 | - | - | TRBJ2-7